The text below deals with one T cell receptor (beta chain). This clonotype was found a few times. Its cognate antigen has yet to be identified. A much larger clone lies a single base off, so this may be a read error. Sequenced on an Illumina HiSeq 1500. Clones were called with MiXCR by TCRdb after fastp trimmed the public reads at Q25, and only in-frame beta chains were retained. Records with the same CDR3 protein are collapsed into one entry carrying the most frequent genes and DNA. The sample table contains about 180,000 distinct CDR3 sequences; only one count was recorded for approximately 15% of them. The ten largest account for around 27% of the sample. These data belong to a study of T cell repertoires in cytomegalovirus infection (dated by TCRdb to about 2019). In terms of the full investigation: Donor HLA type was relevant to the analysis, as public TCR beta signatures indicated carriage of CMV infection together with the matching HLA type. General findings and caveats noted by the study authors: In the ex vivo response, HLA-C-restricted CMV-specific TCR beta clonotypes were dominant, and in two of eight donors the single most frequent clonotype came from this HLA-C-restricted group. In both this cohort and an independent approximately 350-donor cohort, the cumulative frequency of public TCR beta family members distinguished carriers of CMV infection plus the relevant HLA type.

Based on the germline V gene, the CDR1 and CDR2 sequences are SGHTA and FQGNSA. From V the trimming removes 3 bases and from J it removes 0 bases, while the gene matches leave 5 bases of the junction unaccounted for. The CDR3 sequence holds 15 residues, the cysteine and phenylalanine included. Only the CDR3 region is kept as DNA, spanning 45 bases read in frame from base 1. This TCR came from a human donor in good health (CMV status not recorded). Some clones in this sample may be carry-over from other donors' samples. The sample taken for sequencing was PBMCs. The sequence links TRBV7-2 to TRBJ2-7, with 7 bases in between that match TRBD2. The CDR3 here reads CASSFSGLSSYEQYF. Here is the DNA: TGTGCCAGCAGCTTTAGCGGGCTAAGCTCCTACGAGCAGTACTTC. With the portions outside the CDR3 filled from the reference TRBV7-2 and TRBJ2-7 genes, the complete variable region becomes GAGVSQSPSNKVTEKGKDVELRCDPISGHTALYWYRQSLGQGLEFLIYFQGNSAPDKSGLPSDRFSAERTGGSVSTLTIQRTQQEDSAVYLCASSFSGLSSYEQYFGPGTRLTVT.